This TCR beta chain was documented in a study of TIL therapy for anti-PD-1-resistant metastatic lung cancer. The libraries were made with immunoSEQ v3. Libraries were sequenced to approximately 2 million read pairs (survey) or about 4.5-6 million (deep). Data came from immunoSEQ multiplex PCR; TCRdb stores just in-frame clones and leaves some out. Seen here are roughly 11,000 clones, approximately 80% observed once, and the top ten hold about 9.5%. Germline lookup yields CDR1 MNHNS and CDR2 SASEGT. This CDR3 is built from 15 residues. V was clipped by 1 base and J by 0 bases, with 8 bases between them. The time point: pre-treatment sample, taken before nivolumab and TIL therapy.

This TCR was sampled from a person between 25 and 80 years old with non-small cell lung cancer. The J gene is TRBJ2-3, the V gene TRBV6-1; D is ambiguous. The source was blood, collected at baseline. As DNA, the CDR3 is TGTGCCAGCAGTGAAGGAAGTGGTAGCACAGATACGCAGTATTTT. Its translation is CASSEGSGSTDTQYF.